A selection of T cell receptor beta chains follows, all from one sample in a study of PD-1 blockade in classical Hodgkin lymphoma. Libraries were prepared by immunoSEQ multiplex PCR; TCRdb keeps only in-frame clonotypes and omits some of them. The table lists approximately 20,000 clones, 83% of them singletons, with roughly 2.6% in the top ten. This specimen was CD4+ T cells from blood, taken before the fourth cycle of nivolumab. All receptors derive from a human donor with classical Hodgkin lymphoma. The CDR3 runs from the conserved cysteine through the conserved F or W. The D gene is left open where the match is weak. Clone sizes are given selectively: once, few, many, or a class where the clone is expanded.

V	size	J	D	DNA	CDR3
TRBV15	.	TRBJ2-2	TRBD2	TGTGCCACGCCTTACCTAGCGGGAGGTAAACACCGGGGAGCTGTTTTT	CATPYLAGGKHRGAVF
TRBV2	.	TRBJ1-5	TRBD1	TGTGCCAGCAGCACTGGACAGGGTCACAATCAGCCCCAGCATTTT	CASSTGQGHNQPQHF
TRBV25-1	.	TRBJ2-7	TRBD1	TGTGCCATATCAGGGGGTGACGAGCAGTACTTC	CAISGGDEQYF
TRBV19	.	TRBJ2-3	.	TGTGCCAGTAGTGCCGTAGATACGCAGTATTTT	CASSAVDTQYF
TRBV7-2	.	TRBJ2-3	TRBD2	TGTGCCAGCAGCCAACTAGCGTATAGCACAGATACGCAGTATTTT	CASSQLAYSTDTQYF
TRBV10-2	few	TRBJ1-1	.	TGCGCCAGCAGTGAGTCAAAAGGTTTGAACACTGAAGCTTTCTTT	CASSESKGLNTEAFF
TRBV2	.	TRBJ2-1	.	TGTGCCAGCAGCTATGGCGGGTTTGGGGATAATGAGCAGTTCTTC	CASSYGGFGDNEQFF
TRBV7-9	once	TRBJ2-3	TRBD2	TGTGCCAGCAGCCGGCCGGGACTAGCAGGATCACTGCAGTATTTT	CASSRPGLAGSLQYF
TRBV19	.	TRBJ2-5	.	TGTGCCAGTAGTATAAGTGGAAAAGAGACCCAGTACTTC	CASSISGKETQYF
TRBV5-1	.	TRBJ2-3	TRBD2	TGCGCCAGCAGCTTCACTAGCGGGAGTATGGATACGCAGTATTTT	CASSFTSGSMDTQYF
TRBV6-1	.	TRBJ1-2	.	TGTGCCAGCAGTGTCTTCGGGGGGCCTGGATATGGCTACACCTTC	CASSVFGGPGYGYTF
TRBV7-2	.	TRBJ1-2	.	TGTGCCAGCAGCTCGCTGGGGGCGAACTATGGCTACACCTTC	CASSSLGANYGYTF